The rows below give T cell receptor beta chains drawn from one sample of a study of cytomegalovirus exposure and HLA in healthy donors. Repertoires were generated with immunoSEQ multiplex PCR, while TCRdb's copy carries only in-frame clones and drops some. The sample includes 150,000 or so clones, 76% seen only once; the top ten take 2.5% to 3.5%. Sequenced sample: PBMCs. The source is a male donor in good health and CMV-seronegative. Both conserved end residues are part of each CDR3. A D gene is named only where the DNA matches it firmly. Some rows mark clone size as missing; the rest say once, few, many or name a class of expanded clone.

v_call: TRBV29-1
d_call: TRBD2
j_call: TRBJ2-3
clone_size: few
cdr3_nt: TGCAGCGTTGAAGGCGGGAGAGCAGATACGCAGTATTTT
cdr3_aa: CSVEGGRADTQYF

v_call: TRBV10-3
d_call: TRBD1
j_call: TRBJ1-1
clone_size: -
cdr3_nt: TGTGCCATCAGCCCCGGGAGGGGGCCCGACATGAACACTGAAGCTTTCTTT
cdr3_aa: CAISPGRGPDMNTEAFF

v_call: TRBV19
d_call: -
j_call: TRBJ2-3
clone_size: -
cdr3_nt: TGTGCCAGTAGTATAGACCGGCCGACAGTGACTAGCACAGATACGCAGTATTTT
cdr3_aa: CASSIDRPTVTSTDTQYF

v_call: TRBV7-9
d_call: -
j_call: TRBJ1-1
clone_size: -
cdr3_nt: TGTTCCAGCAGCTTCACTATGAACACTGAAGCTTTCTTT
cdr3_aa: CSSSFTMNTEAFF

v_call: TRBV27
d_call: -
j_call: TRBJ1-1
clone_size: -
cdr3_nt: TGTGCCAGCAGTTTAGTGGGGGCTGTGAACACTGAAGCTTTCTTT
cdr3_aa: CASSLVGAVNTEAFF

v_call: TRBV11-2
d_call: -
j_call: TRBJ1-1
clone_size: -
cdr3_nt: TGTGCCAGCAGGATACTCCCATTACTACAGGGAGCTAACACTGAAGCTTTCTTT
cdr3_aa: CASRILPLLQGANTEAFF

v_call: TRBV7-2
d_call: -
j_call: TRBJ2-3
clone_size: -
cdr3_nt: TGTGCCAGCAGCCCCAGTGTGTATACGCAGTATTTT
cdr3_aa: CASSPSVYTQYF

v_call: TRBV7-3
d_call: -
j_call: TRBJ1-1
clone_size: -
cdr3_nt: TGTGCCAGCAGCTTAAACAGGGATACTGAAGCTTTCTTT
cdr3_aa: CASSLNRDTEAFF

v_call: TRBV7-9
d_call: -
j_call: TRBJ1-3
clone_size: -
cdr3_nt: TGTGCCAGCAGCCTACGGGAGAATACTGGAAACACCATATATTTT
cdr3_aa: CASSLRENTGNTIYF

v_call: TRBV4-1
d_call: TRBD1
j_call: TRBJ2-1
clone_size: -
cdr3_nt: TGCGCCAGCAGCCAAGATAGATGGGGACAGGTGTACAATGAGCAGTTCTTC
cdr3_aa: CASSQDRWGQVYNEQFF

v_call: TRBV7-3
d_call: TRBD1
j_call: TRBJ2-5
clone_size: -
cdr3_nt: TGTGCCAGCAGCCCCGGACAGGGGATTGAGACCCAGTACTTC
cdr3_aa: CASSPGQGIETQYF

v_call: TRBV6-5
d_call: TRBD2
j_call: TRBJ2-1
clone_size: -
cdr3_nt: TGTGCCAGCAGTTACTCGAGCGGGGAGGGGTACAATGAGCAGTTCTTC
cdr3_aa: CASSYSSGEGYNEQFF

v_call: TRBV29-1
d_call: -
j_call: TRBJ1-1
clone_size: once
cdr3_nt: TGCAGCGTTGAAACGGCGGGGGGCGGCACTGAAGCTTTCTTT
cdr3_aa: CSVETAGGGTEAFF

v_call: TRBV9
d_call: -
j_call: TRBJ2-2
clone_size: -
cdr3_nt: TGTGCCAGCACCTCAGCGGAATCGGAGCGGAATCCCGGGGAGCTGTTTTTT
cdr3_aa: CASTSAESERNPGELFF

v_call: TRBV7-3
d_call: TRBD1
j_call: TRBJ1-1
clone_size: -
cdr3_nt: TGTGCCAGCAGCAACGTACAGGGGCGAGCTTTCTTT
cdr3_aa: CASSNVQGRAFF

v_call: TRBV2
d_call: TRBD2
j_call: TRBJ2-1
clone_size: -
cdr3_nt: TGTGCCAGCAGTGCGATAGCGGGAGGGCCCCGCAATGAGCAGTTCTTC
cdr3_aa: CASSAIAGGPRNEQFF

v_call: TRBV9
d_call: -
j_call: TRBJ2-7
clone_size: -
cdr3_nt: TGTGCCAGCAGCGTAGCTGACACAGGGCGGGAGCAGTACTTC
cdr3_aa: CASSVADTGREQYF

v_call: TRBV12-5
d_call: TRBD1
j_call: TRBJ2-3
clone_size: -
cdr3_nt: TGTGCTTCCTGCAGGGGGCAGGGAGATACGCAGTATTTT
cdr3_aa: CASCRGQGDTQYF

v_call: TRBV18
d_call: -
j_call: TRBJ1-5
clone_size: -
cdr3_nt: TGTGCCAGCTCAGACCAGGGAAATCAGCCCCAGCATTTT
cdr3_aa: CASSDQGNQPQHF

v_call: TRBV28
d_call: TRBD1
j_call: TRBJ1-2
clone_size: -
cdr3_nt: TGTGCCAGCAGTATCCCCGGGACAGCTAATGGCTACACCTTC
cdr3_aa: CASSIPGTANGYTF

v_call: TRBV28
d_call: -
j_call: TRBJ2-6
clone_size: -
cdr3_nt: TGTGCCAGCAGTTTTGGAGGGGGCAGTGGGGCCAACGTCCTGACTTTC
cdr3_aa: CASSFGGGSGANVLTF

v_call: TRBV5-6
d_call: TRBD2
j_call: TRBJ2-7
clone_size: -
cdr3_nt: TGTGCCAGCAGTCGCGGACTAGCGGATGCCTACGAGCAGTACTTC
cdr3_aa: CASSRGLADAYEQYF

v_call: TRBV7-3
d_call: -
j_call: TRBJ2-5
clone_size: -
cdr3_nt: TGTGCCAGCAGCTTGGCGGGGCGTCCGGAGACCCAGTACTTC
cdr3_aa: CASSLAGRPETQYF

v_call: TRBV7-2
d_call: TRBD1
j_call: TRBJ1-6
clone_size: once
cdr3_nt: TGTGCCAGCAGCTTAAGGAGACAGGGGAATTCACCCCTCCACTTT
cdr3_aa: CASSLRRQGNSPLHF

v_call: TRBV28
d_call: TRBD2
j_call: TRBJ2-7
clone_size: -
cdr3_nt: TGTGCCAGCAGTTGGTCGTGGAGGGCGGGAGAGAACGAGCAGTACTTC
cdr3_aa: CASSWSWRAGENEQYF

v_call: TRBV28
d_call: -
j_call: TRBJ2-6
clone_size: -
cdr3_nt: TGTGCCAGCAGTTTAGTTTATGCCAACGTCCTGACTTTC
cdr3_aa: CASSLVYANVLTF

v_call: TRBV4-3
d_call: TRBD2
j_call: TRBJ2-2
clone_size: few
cdr3_nt: TGCGCCAGCAGCCAAGATACGGGAGGGCCCGGGGAGCTGTTTTTT
cdr3_aa: CASSQDTGGPGELFF

v_call: TRBV9
d_call: TRBD1
j_call: TRBJ1-3
clone_size: -
cdr3_nt: TGTGCCAGCAGCCCAACGACAGGGGCGAGCTCTGGAAACACCATATATTTT
cdr3_aa: CASSPTTGASSGNTIYF

v_call: TRBV19
d_call: TRBD1
j_call: TRBJ2-4
clone_size: -
cdr3_nt: TGTGCCAGTAGTTTACAGGGGTTAGCCAAAAACATTCAGTACTTC
cdr3_aa: CASSLQGLAKNIQYF

v_call: TRBV18
d_call: -
j_call: TRBJ2-7
clone_size: -
cdr3_nt: TGTGCCAGCTCACCCATACAAGTGTCCTACGAGCAGTACTTC
cdr3_aa: CASSPIQVSYEQYF

v_call: TRBV7-2
d_call: -
j_call: TRBJ2-3
clone_size: -
cdr3_nt: TGTGCCAGCAGCTCACACCGACGGAGCACTAGCACAGATACGCAGTATTTT
cdr3_aa: CASSSHRRSTSTDTQYF

v_call: TRBV29-1
d_call: TRBD2
j_call: TRBJ2-1
clone_size: -
cdr3_nt: TGCAGCGTTGAGGCTAGCGGGAGGCACAATGAGCAGTTCTTC
cdr3_aa: CSVEASGRHNEQFF

v_call: TRBV6-1
d_call: -
j_call: TRBJ1-2
clone_size: few
cdr3_nt: TGTGCCAGCAGTGAAAACGGAGCTAACTATGGCTACACCTTC
cdr3_aa: CASSENGANYGYTF

v_call: TRBV18
d_call: -
j_call: TRBJ1-2
clone_size: -
cdr3_nt: TGTGCCAGCTCACCACTGGTTTCACTCTATGGCTACACCTTC
cdr3_aa: CASSPLVSLYGYTF

v_call: TRBV6-1
d_call: TRBD2
j_call: TRBJ2-7
clone_size: -
cdr3_nt: TGTGCCAGCAGTGGAGGGACTAGCGGAAACTACGAGCAGTACTTC
cdr3_aa: CASSGGTSGNYEQYF

v_call: TRBV5-1
d_call: -
j_call: TRBJ1-1
clone_size: -
cdr3_nt: TGCGCCAGCAGCTTGAGATCAGGGAACACTGAAGCTTTCTTT
cdr3_aa: CASSLRSGNTEAFF

v_call: TRBV5-6
d_call: -
j_call: TRBJ1-5
clone_size: -
cdr3_nt: TGTGCCAGCAGCTTGGCAGGGGTACTCAATCAGCCCCAGCATTTT
cdr3_aa: CASSLAGVLNQPQHF

v_call: TRBV30
d_call: -
j_call: TRBJ1-5
clone_size: -
cdr3_nt: TGTGCCTGGGCGGACAGCTCTAACAATCAGCCCCAGCATTTT
cdr3_aa: CAWADSSNNQPQHF

v_call: TRBV2
d_call: TRBD1
j_call: TRBJ2-7
clone_size: once
cdr3_nt: TGTGCCAGCAGTGAACGAAGGGGGCAACAAGAGCAGTACTTC
cdr3_aa: CASSERRGQQEQYF

v_call: TRBV23-1
d_call: TRBD1
j_call: TRBJ2-1
clone_size: -
cdr3_nt: TGCGCCAGCAGTCACGGACAGGGGGCCCACAATGAGCAGTTCTTC
cdr3_aa: CASSHGQGAHNEQFF

v_call: TRBV21-1
d_call: -
j_call: TRBJ2-5
clone_size: -
cdr3_nt: TGTGCCAGCAGCAAAGGAGAATTTAGGGGTAGTGCAGAGACCCAGTACTTC
cdr3_aa: CASSKGEFRGSAETQYF

v_call: TRBV19
d_call: -
j_call: TRBJ2-1
clone_size: -
cdr3_nt: TGTGCCAGTAGTATAGTTTCGGCAGGAGGCAATGAGCAGTTCTTC
cdr3_aa: CASSIVSAGGNEQFF

v_call: TRBV5-1
d_call: -
j_call: TRBJ1-4
clone_size: once
cdr3_nt: TGCGCCAGCAGCGGCCGGGGAAATCTAAATGAAAAACTGTTTTTT
cdr3_aa: CASSGRGNLNEKLFF

v_call: TRBV5-1
d_call: -
j_call: TRBJ2-1
clone_size: -
cdr3_nt: TGCGCCAGCAGCTTTCGATCCGGGAGTGATGAGCAGTTCTTC
cdr3_aa: CASSFRSGSDEQFF

v_call: TRBV9
d_call: -
j_call: TRBJ2-2
clone_size: -
cdr3_nt: TGTGCCAGCAGCGTAGAGGGGGGGCTCGGCACCGGGGAGCTGTTTTTT
cdr3_aa: CASSVEGGLGTGELFF

v_call: TRBV5-6
d_call: TRBD1
j_call: TRBJ1-5
clone_size: -
cdr3_nt: TGTGCCAGCAGCTCAGGGGGCCGCAGCAATCAGCCCCAGCATTTT
cdr3_aa: CASSSGGRSNQPQHF

v_call: TRBV2
d_call: TRBD1
j_call: TRBJ1-1
clone_size: -
cdr3_nt: TGTGCCAGCAGGACGGGCAAACAGGGGGCTCCTCAAAACACTGAAGCTTTCTTT
cdr3_aa: CASRTGKQGAPQNTEAFF

v_call: TRBV4-2
d_call: TRBD2
j_call: TRBJ2-2
clone_size: -
cdr3_nt: TGTGCCAGCAGCCAAGCCGGGACTAAACACACCGGGGAGCTGTTTTTT
cdr3_aa: CASSQAGTKHTGELFF

v_call: TRBV5-1
d_call: TRBD2
j_call: TRBJ2-7
clone_size: -
cdr3_nt: TGCGCCAGCAGCTTGGGAGCGGGAGGGTTCTACGAGCAGTACTTC
cdr3_aa: CASSLGAGGFYEQYF

v_call: TRBV20-1
d_call: TRBD1
j_call: TRBJ2-7
clone_size: -
cdr3_nt: TGCAGTGCTAGAGATAAGGGGGCGACGTACTTC
cdr3_aa: CSARDKGATYF